This TCR beta chain was identified in a study of blood T cell repertoires in COVID-19. Across the whole study: T cells, B-cell-depleted T cells, or PBMCs supplied cDNA or gDNA.

Authors' processing steps: By means of reference gene primer amplification, nucleated cell counts were estimated. Clones were read by immunoSEQ multiplex PCR, and TCRdb kept only the in-frame ones, dropping some. V and J calls and clone size follow that table, whereas D and trimming were derived from the DNA. The sample has hundreds of thousands of clones, around 88% seen once. CDR3 length equals 12 residues. V was pared by 1 base and J by 9 bases, with 7 bases between. Germline V gene lookup returns CDR1 LGHDT and CDR2 YNNKEL (reference sequence). This sequence was found in a man at least 80 years old with acute or convalescent COVID-19. The chain employs TRBV3-1 (or the pseudogene TRBV3-2) and TRBJ2-1, with D possibly TRBD2 on 6 matching bases. Sequencing was carried out using peripheral blood. CDR3 coding DNA: TGTGCCAGCAGCCAAGCGGGAGTTGAGCAGTTCTTC. Protein: CASSQAGVEQFF.